A selection of T cell receptor beta chains follows, all from one sample in a study of cytomegalovirus exposure and HLA in healthy donors. Data came from immunoSEQ multiplex PCR; TCRdb stores just in-frame clones and leaves some out. The table lists 150,000 to 180,000 clones, over 60% of them singletons, with roughly 4% in the top ten. The sample comprised PBMCs. The receptor source for this set is a woman aged 40 to 50 in good health and CMV-seronegative. CDR3s include the opening cysteine and the closing phenylalanine or tryptophan. Fields, in order: V gene, D gene, J gene, clone size, CDR3 DNA, CDR3 protein. D genes are given only for firm matches. Clone size is stated in some rows and not others, as once, few, many or a class when expanded.

TRBV7-9	TRBD1	TRBJ1-2	.	TGTGCCAGCAGGGGACAGGGGAAAGGCTACACCTTC	CASRGQGKGYTF
TRBV18	.	TRBJ2-7	once	TGTGCCAGCTCACCACTCGAGCCTCTCGAGCAGTACTTC	CASSPLEPLEQYF
TRBV7-9	TRBD2	TRBJ2-7	.	TGTGCCAGCAGCCCGGGGGGACTAGCGAGAGTCTACGAGCAGTACTTC	CASSPGGLARVYEQYF
TRBV21-1	.	TRBJ1-1	.	TGTGCCAGCAGCAAGCATCGGACAGGAAAATTGAACACTGAAGCTTTCTTT	CASSKHRTGKLNTEAFF
TRBV30	.	TRBJ1-5	.	TGTGCCTGGAGTGTGGCGGGAAGTCAGCCCCAGCATTTT	CAWSVAGSQPQHF
TRBV6-5	.	TRBJ2-1	.	TGTGCCAGCAGTAAGCCAGGGGAGCAGTTCTTC	CASSKPGEQFF
TRBV4-2	.	TRBJ2-2	.	TGTGCCAGCAGCCAAGATCGGTTGACCGGGGAGCTGTTTTTT	CASSQDRLTGELFF
TRBV30	.	TRBJ2-1	.	TGTGCCTGGAGCCCAACAAGAAACAATGAGCAGTTCTTC	CAWSPTRNNEQFF
TRBV9	TRBD2	TRBJ2-3	once	TGTGCCAGCAGCGTGTCTAGCGGGCATGGGGATACGCAGTATTTT	CASSVSSGHGDTQYF
TRBV6-6	.	TRBJ1-3	few	TGTGCCACCCAACAGGGAACTGGAAACACCATATATTTT	CATQQGTGNTIYF
TRBV6-5	.	TRBJ1-1	.	TGTGCCAGCAGTTACTCCTCGGGGACTCCCACTGAAGCTTTCTTT	CASSYSSGTPTEAFF
TRBV19	TRBD1	TRBJ2-7	.	TGTGCCAGTAGCGGGGACAGGGGCTCCTACGAGCAGTACTTC	CASSGDRGSYEQYF
TRBV2	TRBD2	TRBJ2-7	few	TGTGCCAGCACCGGACTAGCGGCCTCCTACGAGCAGTACTTC	CASTGLAASYEQYF
TRBV5-1	.	TRBJ1-1	.	TGCGCCAGCAGCTGGGCTGGGGGGGGCACTGAAGCTTTCTTT	CASSWAGGGTEAFF
TRBV6-1	TRBD1	TRBJ1-5	.	TGTGCCGGACAGGGTAATAGCAATCAGCCCCAGCATTTT	CAGQGNSNQPQHF
TRBV5-8	.	TRBJ2-3	.	TGTGCCAGCAGCTTGGCCCACAGGGCAGATACGCAGTATTTT	CASSLAHRADTQYF
TRBV6-5	TRBD1	TRBJ1-2	.	TGTGCCAGCAGCCTTGGACAGGGGGCGCCTCGGACCTTC	CASSLGQGAPRTF
TRBV11-3	TRBD2	TRBJ2-1	.	TGTGCCAGCAGCTTTGCGGGAGACAGACACAATGAGCAGTTCTTC	CASSFAGDRHNEQFF
TRBV30	.	TRBJ2-6	.	TGTGCCTGGAGTGTTCAGCGCTCTGGGGCCAACGTCCTGACTTTC	CAWSVQRSGANVLTF
TRBV19	.	TRBJ1-5	.	TGTGCCAGTAACGCAGGGGCTGGGGGTCAGCCCCAGCATTTT	CASNAGAGGQPQHF
TRBV5-6	TRBD1	TRBJ1-2	.	TGTGCCAGCAGCGCCGGGGACAGCGGCTACACCTTC	CASSAGDSGYTF
TRBV9	TRBD1	TRBJ1-2	.	TGTGCCAGCAGCGGTCTCGGGACAGGGATGGACGGCTACACCTTC	CASSGLGTGMDGYTF
TRBV19	.	TRBJ1-6	.	TGTGCCAGTAGCGACAGCGAGGCTTCACCCCTCCACTTT	CASSDSEASPLHF
TRBV5-1	TRBD2	TRBJ2-1	once	TGCGCCAGCAGCTTGGCGGGGACTAGCGGAAATGAGCAGTTCTTC	CASSLAGTSGNEQFF
TRBV5-6	.	TRBJ2-7	.	TGTGCCAGCAGCTTGGGTCTTGATATCTCCTACGAGCAGTACTTC	CASSLGLDISYEQYF
TRBV5-1	.	TRBJ1-1	.	TGCGCCAGCAGCTTGGGACAGTCTTTTGGGAACACTGAAGCTTTCTTT	CASSLGQSFGNTEAFF
TRBV27	.	TRBJ1-1	.	TGTGCCAGCAGTTTTGGGGGGGTTACTGAAGCTTTCTTT	CASSFGGVTEAFF
TRBV10-3	.	TRBJ1-3	.	TGTGCCATCAAGCGGGACGGGGGCGGAAACACCATATATTTT	CAIKRDGGGNTIYF
TRBV7-9	.	TRBJ2-5	.	TGTGCCAGCAGCTTACAGACTAGTAAAGAGACCCAGTACTTC	CASSLQTSKETQYF
TRBV5-8	TRBD1	TRBJ1-1	.	TGTGCCAGCAGCTCTGGGACAGGGAGAGAGGAAGCTTTCTTT	CASSSGTGREEAFF
TRBV2	.	TRBJ1-4	.	TGTGCCAGCAGACCCTCGGAGGGGCTGGTAGAAAAACTGTTTTTT	CASRPSEGLVEKLFF
TRBV7-9	.	TRBJ2-3	.	TGTGCCAGCAGCTCCGGCGGGGATACGCAGTATTTT	CASSSGGDTQYF
TRBV7-2	.	TRBJ2-3	.	TGTGCCAGCAGCCCGGGGTCTAGCACAGATACGCAGTATTTT	CASSPGSSTDTQYF
TRBV6-1	TRBD1	TRBJ1-1	.	TGTGCCGGCAGCTATCAGGGGGCCGAAGCTTTCTTT	CAGSYQGAEAFF
TRBV28	.	TRBJ2-7	once	TGTGCCAGCAGTTTATGGGGAGCCTCGACCTACGAGCAGTACTTC	CASSLWGASTYEQYF
TRBV6-5	.	TRBJ1-1	.	TGTGCCAGCAGTTACTTACAAAGGAACACTGAAGCTTTCTTT	CASSYLQRNTEAFF
TRBV10-3	TRBD1	TRBJ2-7	.	TGTGCCATCAGTGAGTCGTCGGGACAGGGATACTACGAGCAGTACTTC	CAISESSGQGYYEQYF
TRBV28	.	TRBJ2-7	once	TGTGCCAGCAGTTTCCCCGGGGCAGGGGGGTACGAGCAGTACTTC	CASSFPGAGGYEQYF
TRBV2	.	TRBJ1-6	.	TGTGCCAGCAGCGACCTTGGAGGGGCGGGAAATTCACCCCTCCACTTT	CASSDLGGAGNSPLHF
TRBV2	.	TRBJ1-4	.	TGTGCCAGCAGGGACACCTCAACTAATGAAAAACTGTTTTTT	CASRDTSTNEKLFF
TRBV12-5	.	TRBJ1-1	.	TGTGCTAGTGGTCAAAGCAGGGGACTGAACACTGAAGCTTTCTTT	CASGQSRGLNTEAFF
TRBV12-2	.	TRBJ2-2	.	TGTGCAACCGGCCTCGACAGGGTTGGGGCCGGGGAGCTGTTTTTT	CATGLDRVGAGELFF